This TCR beta chain derives from a study of blood T cell repertoires in COVID-19. Germline assignment: CDR1 SGHDN and CDR2 FVKESK. V lost 4 bases, J lost 6 bases, and 8 bases stayed unmatched. This CDR3 has 16 residues. Here immunoSEQ multiplex PCR was the method, and the copy in TCRdb shows in-frame clones only, minus some. The sample shows hundreds of thousands of clones, around 83% of them seen only once. The rearrangement joins TRBV14 to TRBJ2-3, with 12 bases aligning to TRBD2. The specimen was peripheral blood. The receptor's source is a woman aged 60-70 years with active or convalescent COVID-19. The CDR3 DNA sequence: TGTGCCAGCAGCCTTCAGCCGGGACTAGCGGGCGATACGCAGTATTTT. It codes for CASSLQPGLAGDTQYF. The complete variable domain, with remaining parts taken from reference TRBV14 and TRBJ2-3, reads EAGVTQFPSHSVIEKGQTVTLRCDPISGHDNLYWYRRVMGKEIKFLLHFVKESKQDESGMPNNRFLAERTGGTYSTLKVQPAELEDSGVYFCASSLQPGLAGDTQYFGPGTRLTVL.